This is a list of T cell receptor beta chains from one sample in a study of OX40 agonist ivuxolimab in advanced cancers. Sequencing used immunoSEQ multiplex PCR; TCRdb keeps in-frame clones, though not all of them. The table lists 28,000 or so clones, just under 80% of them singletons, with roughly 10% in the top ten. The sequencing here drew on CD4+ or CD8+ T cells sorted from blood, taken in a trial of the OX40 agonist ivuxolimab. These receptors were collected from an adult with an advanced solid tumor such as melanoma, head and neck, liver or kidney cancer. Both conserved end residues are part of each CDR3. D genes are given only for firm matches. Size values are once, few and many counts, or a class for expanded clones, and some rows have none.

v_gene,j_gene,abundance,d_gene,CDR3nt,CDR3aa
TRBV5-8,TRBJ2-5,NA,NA,TGTGCCAGCAGCCCCCGGGACTTGCGGGAGACCCAGTACTTC,CASSPRDLRETQYF
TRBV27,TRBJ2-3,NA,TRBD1,TGTGCCAGCAGTGGACAGGATTTCCACCTGGGGTGGAGAGCGCAGTATTTT,CASSGQDFHLGWRAQYF
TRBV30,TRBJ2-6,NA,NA,TGTGCCTGGAGCGTACCGATTAGCTCTGGGGCCGACGTCCTGACTTTC,CAWSVPISSGADVLTF
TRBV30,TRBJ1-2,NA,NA,TGTGCCTCCGCGCGGGAGAATGGCTACACCTTC,CASARENGYTF
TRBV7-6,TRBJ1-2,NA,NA,TGTGCCAGCAGCTTAGGGGCCGGGGACTATGGCTACACCTTC,CASSLGAGDYGYTF
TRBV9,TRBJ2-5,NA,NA,TGTGCCAGCAGCGTAGTTCCGGAAGAGACCCAGTACTTC,CASSVVPEETQYF
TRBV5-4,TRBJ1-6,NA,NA,TGTGCCAGCAGCGCAGAAGGGCAGGGTGAGTCACCCCTCCACTTT,CASSAEGQGESPLHF
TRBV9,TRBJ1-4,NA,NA,TGTGCCAGCAGCCCGTCGCCCGGGGTTTTGGGAATGTGGAAACTGTTTTTT,CASSPSPGVLGMWKLFF
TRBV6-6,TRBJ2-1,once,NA,TGTGCCAGCAGTTACGGAACTGAGCAGTTCTTC,CASSYGTEQFF
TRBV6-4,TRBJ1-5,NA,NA,TGTGCCAGCAGTCTACAGGAGGATCAGCCCCAGCATTTT,CASSLQEDQPQHF
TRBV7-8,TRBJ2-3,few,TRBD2,TGTGCCAGCAGTACAAGAAGCGGGGGGGCGGGAAAGTTTGCAGATACGCAGTATTTT,CASSTRSGGAGKFADTQYF
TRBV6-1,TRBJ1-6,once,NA,TGTGCCAGCAGGCTGGATAATTCACCCCTCCACTTT,CASRLDNSPLHF
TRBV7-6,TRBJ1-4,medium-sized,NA,TGTGCCAGCAGTCCAGAGCCCGGGGCGGATGAAAAACTGTTTTTT,CASSPEPGADEKLFF
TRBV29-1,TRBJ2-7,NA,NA,TGCAGCGTTGAAGGGCGGCAGACCTACGAGCAGTACTTC,CSVEGRQTYEQYF
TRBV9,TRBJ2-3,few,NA,TGTGCCAGCAGCGTAGCTTACAGAGGAGATACGCAGTATTTT,CASSVAYRGDTQYF
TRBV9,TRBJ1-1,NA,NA,TGTGCCAGCAGCCCCGATTCTTTGAACACTGAAGCTTTCTTT,CASSPDSLNTEAFF
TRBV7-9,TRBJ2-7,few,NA,TGTGCCAGCAGCCGGGACGGGCCTGCCTACGAGCAGTACTTC,CASSRDGPAYEQYF
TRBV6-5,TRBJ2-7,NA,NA,TGTGCCAGCAGACGGGGGCAGGGGGGCTACGAGCAGTACTTC,CASRRGQGGYEQYF
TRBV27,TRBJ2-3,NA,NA,TGTGCCAGCAGCCCTCTTAGCTCGCGAGATACGCAGTATTTT,CASSPLSSRDTQYF
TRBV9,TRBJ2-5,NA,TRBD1,TGTGCCAGCAGCGTCGGGACAGGTTTTCAAGAGACCCAGTACTTC,CASSVGTGFQETQYF
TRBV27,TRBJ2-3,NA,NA,TGTGCCAGCAGTTTCGGGGCCATAGATACGCAGTATTTT,CASSFGAIDTQYF
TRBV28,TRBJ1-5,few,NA,TGTGCCAGCAGTTGGTGGGATCTGCTAAATCAGCCCCAGCATTTT,CASSWWDLLNQPQHF
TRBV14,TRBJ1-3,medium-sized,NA,TGTGCCAGCAGCCAAGGAGTTTCTGGAAACACCATATATTTT,CASSQGVSGNTIYF
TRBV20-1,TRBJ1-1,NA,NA,TGCAGTGCTCCCGGGGCTTTCTTT,CSAPGAFF
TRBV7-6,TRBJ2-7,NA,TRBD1,TGTGCCAGCAGCTTATCGGGACAGGGAACCGAGCAGTACTTC,CASSLSGQGTEQYF
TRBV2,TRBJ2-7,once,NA,TGTGCCGTCCCCAGGGCCTCTGCCTACGAGCAGTACTTC,CAVPRASAYEQYF
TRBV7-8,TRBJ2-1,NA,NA,TGTGCCAGCAGCTTCCAATACAATGAGCAGTTCTTC,CASSFQYNEQFF
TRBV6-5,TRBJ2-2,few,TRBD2,TGTGCCAGCCTACTAGCGGGGACTACCGGGGAGCTGTTTTTT,CASLLAGTTGELFF
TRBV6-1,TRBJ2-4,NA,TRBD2,TGTGCCAGCAGTGCCTCCCTTCTGCGGGAGGACATTCAGTACTTC,CASSASLLREDIQYF
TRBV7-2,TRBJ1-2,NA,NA,TGTGCCAGCAGCCCTGACGGGGGCAGCTATGGCTACACCTTC,CASSPDGGSYGYTF
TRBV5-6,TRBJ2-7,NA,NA,TGTGCCAGCAGCTTGGCCCTAAGTGATGGGCAGTACTTC,CASSLALSDGQYF
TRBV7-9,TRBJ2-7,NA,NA,TGTGCCAGCAGCCTAGGACCCGAGCAGTACTTC,CASSLGPEQYF
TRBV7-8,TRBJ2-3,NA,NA,TGTGCCAGCAGCTTACTTAGAGATACGCAGTATTTT,CASSLLRDTQYF
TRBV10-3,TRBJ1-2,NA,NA,TGTGCCACCCTGGAAGCGGGGGCGAAGGACTATGGCTACACCTTC,CATLEAGAKDYGYTF